This T cell receptor beta chain emerged from a study of human T cells and chemical hapten exposure. The CDR3 totals 21 residues. This clonotype was counted many times. Time point indicated: patch test 3, about 24 weeks after DPC sensitization. Treatment meaning: therapeutic diphenylcyclopropenone sensitization with weekly scalp DPC. MiXCR was run by TCRdb on the RACE reads, yielding one entry per CDR3 protein. The data contain 130,000 or so distinct CDR3 sequences, roughly 12% of them seen just once; the ten biggest clones take up approximately 2.5%. This receptor was obtained from a woman between 50 and 59 years old with alopecia areata. Some clones in this sample may be carry-over from other donors' samples. The sequences come from whole blood, collected in connection with sensitization to the hapten diphenylcyclopropenone (DPC). The chain is built from TRBV3-2 and TRBJ2-4; TRBD2 is taken as the D call from the table, unchecked against the DNA. TRBV3-2 is labeled a pseudogene. The CDR3 bases are TGTGCCAGCAGCCCCTCCGCAAGGAGACTAGCGGGAGGGAAGGCCAAAAACATTCAGTACTTC. Translation: CASSPSARRLAGGKAKNIQYF.